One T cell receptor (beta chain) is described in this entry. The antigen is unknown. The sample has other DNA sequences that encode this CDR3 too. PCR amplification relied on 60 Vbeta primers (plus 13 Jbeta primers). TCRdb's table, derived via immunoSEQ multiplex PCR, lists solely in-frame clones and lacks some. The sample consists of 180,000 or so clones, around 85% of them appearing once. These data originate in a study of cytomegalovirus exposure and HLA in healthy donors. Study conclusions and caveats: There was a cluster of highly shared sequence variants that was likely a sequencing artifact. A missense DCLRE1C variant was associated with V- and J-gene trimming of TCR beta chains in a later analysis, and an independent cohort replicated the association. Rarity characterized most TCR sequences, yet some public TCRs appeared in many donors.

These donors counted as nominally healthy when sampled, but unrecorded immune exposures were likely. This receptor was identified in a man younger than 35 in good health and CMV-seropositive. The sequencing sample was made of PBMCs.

CDR3 sequence reads: CASSYSGQVNTEAFF. Here the CDR3 DNA reads TGTGCCAGCAGTTACTCTGGGCAGGTGAACACTGAAGCTTTCTTT. This chain links TRBV6-6 with TRBJ1-1; no definite D call. The CDR3 spans 15 residues. The germline V and J ends were trimmed by 0 bases and 0 bases, with 8 bases remaining between them. Germline V gives CDR1 MNHNY, CDR2 SVGAGI (reference sequence).